These 18 T cell receptor beta chains were sequenced from one sample in a study of cytomegalovirus exposure and HLA in healthy donors. Both 60 Vbeta primers and 13 Jbeta primers went into the PCR. TCRdb keeps only in-frame clones here, not all; method: immunoSEQ multiplex PCR. The sample consists of about 150,000 clones, under 80% of them appearing once. The sequencing sample was made of PBMCs. These receptors came from a woman in her 30s in good health and CMV-seronegative.

The genes are TRBV7-8 and TRBJ2-1, with 7 bases that match TRBD2. The CDR3 has 11 amino acids. V lost 3 bases to trimming and J lost 10 bases; unmatched junction nucleotides: 0. Germline values: CDR1 SGHVS, CDR2 FQNEAQ. The CDR3 DNA sequence: TGTGCCAGCAGCTTTAGCGGGGAGCAGTTCTTC. This translates into CASSFSGEQFF.

This clone showed up just once. This chain connects TRBV5-1 to TRBJ2-3, with TRBD2 matching 10 bases. CDR3 length equals 15 residues. Germline CDR1 is SGHRS and CDR2 is YFSETQ. V lost 5 bases and J lost 4; bases outside the gene matches: 7. The CDR3 coding sequence is TGCGCCAGCAGAGACATAGCGGGGGGAGCAGATACGCAGTATTTT. The encoded protein is CASRDIAGGADTQYF.

V usage is TRBV19 and J usage is TRBJ1-1, with D maybe TRBD1 (6 bases). Germline lookup yields CDR1 LNHDA and CDR2 SQIVND (reference sequence). The CDR3 runs to 16 residues. The V end lost 3 bases, the J end lost 1 base, and 15 bases lay between the germline ends. This chain's CDR3 is CASSILEQGGNTEAFF. In DNA form, the CDR3 reads TGTGCCAGTAGTATCTTGGAACAGGGTGGGAACACTGAAGCTTTCTTT.

The V call is TRBV29-1, the J call TRBJ1-4, with D unresolved. The V gene lost 4 bases and the J gene lost 4 bases, with 7 bases spanning the gap. CDR1 SQVTM and CDR2 ANQGSEA come from the germline V gene. The CDR3 runs 12 residues. In DNA, the CDR3 is TGCAGCGTTGGCGGAGTTAATGAAAAACTGTTTTTT. Translation: CSVGGVNEKLFF. Together with reference TRBV29-1 and TRBJ1-4, the CDR3 gives the full variable domain: SAVISQKPSRDICQRGTSLTIQCQVDSQVTMMFWYRQQPGQSLTLIATANQGSEATYESGFVIDKFPISRPNLTFSTLTVSNMSPEDSSIYLCSVGGVNEKLFFGSGTQLSVL.

The CDR3 here is CASSSRLAGELRADTQYF. CDR3 nucleotide sequence: TGTGCCAGCAGCTCCAGACTAGCGGGGGAGCTGCGAGCAGATACGCAGTATTTT. The rearrangement links TRBV11-2 to TRBJ2-3; 12 nucleotides align to TRBD2. The CDR3 is 18 amino acids. Germline V gives CDR1 SGHAT, CDR2 FQNNGV. Trimming removed 4 bases from V and 4 bases from J; junction bases left unmatched: 12.

This chain links TRBV30 with TRBJ2-3; D unclear. The CDR3 runs to 13 residues. The V gene's germline CDR1 is GTSNPN and CDR2 SVGIG (reference sequence). V lost 1 base and J lost 6, with 11 bases in between. The CDR3 reads CAWSGATPDTQYF. CDR3 sequence (DNA): TGTGCCTGGAGTGGGGCTACCCCCGATACGCAGTATTTT.

J is TRBJ2-1 and V is TRBV9, with TRBD1 identical over 9 bases. This CDR3 is 15 amino acids long. J lost 4 bases, V lost 3 bases, and 5 bases had no gene match. The germline CDR1 and CDR2 sequences are SGDLS and YYNGEE. In DNA form, the CDR3 reads TGTGCCAGCAGCGCGCGGGACAGGGAATACAATGAGCAGTTCTTC. This encodes CASSARDREYNEQFF.

This clone was seen a handful of times. V is TRBV6-1 and J is TRBJ1-6; D is undetermined. Germline CDR1 and CDR2: MNHNS and SASEGT. The CDR3 spans 8 residues. The CDR3 nucleotides read TGTGTTAATTCACCCCTCCACTTT. Its translation: CVNSPLHF.

V is TRBV5-1 and J is TRBJ1-1; D is perhaps TRBD1 (6 bases). This CDR3 comprises 15 residues. Trimming took off 4 bases at V and 0 bases at J, with 13 bases between the two ends. Looked up from germline, CDR1 is SGHRS and CDR2 is YFSETQ. The CDR3 region is CASSPPTGLNTEAFF. CDR3 sequence (DNA): TGCGCCAGCAGCCCACCAACAGGGCTGAACACTGAAGCTTTCTTT.

The chain has TRBV7-8 and TRBJ1-1, with D hard to call. The V and J ends lost 5 bases and 4 bases respectively, with 5 bases between them. The CDR3 contains 11 residues. Per germline, CDR1 SGHVS and CDR2 FQNEAQ. This chain's CDR3 is CASSRGTEAFF. The CDR3 DNA reads as TGTGCCAGCAGCCGGGGCACTGAAGCTTTCTTT.

This clone was found a few times. V usage is TRBV7-2 and J usage is TRBJ2-1, with 9 bases aligning to TRBD2. The CDR3 extends over 16 amino acids. Germline CDR1 reads SGHTA; CDR2 reads FQGNSA. Losses at the gene ends were 8 bases for V and 10 bases for J; bases not matched to a gene: 18. CDR3 DNA: TGTGCCAGCGGGGCTGGCGGGGGGGCCGGGGCGGGAGAGCAGTTCTTC. Translating it yields CASGAGGGAGAGEQFF.

V and J are TRBV27 and TRBJ1-6, with TRBD1 as a possible D gene (5 bases). The germline V and J ends were trimmed by 5 bases and 5 bases, with 16 bases remaining between them. CDR1 and CDR2 (germline): MNHEY, SMNVEV (reference sequence). The CDR3 sequence is 16 residues long. The CDR3: CASSPIDRRNNSPLHF. CDR3 in DNA: TGTGCCAGCAGTCCTATCGACAGACGGAATAATTCACCCCTCCACTTT.

This rearrangement joins TRBV4-2 to TRBJ1-1, with D uncertain. V dropped 1 base and J dropped 3 bases, with 18 bases sitting between them. Per the germline V gene, CDR1 is LGHNA and CDR2 is YNFKEQ. The CDR3 contains 17 residues. CDR3 residues: CASSQGRLGRRDTEAFF. The CDR3 DNA follows: TGTGCCAGCAGCCAAGGGCGATTGGGAAGGAGGGACACTGAAGCTTTCTTT.

The rearrangement joins TRBV30 to TRBJ1-1; D gene uncertain. The CDR3 is made up of 12 amino acids. Trimming cost V 4 bases and J 0 bases, with 6 bases left between them. The germline V gene encodes CDR1 GTSNPN and CDR2 SVGIG (reference sequence). The CDR3 sequence is CAWTLMNTEAFF. Here the CDR3 DNA reads TGTGCCTGGACCCTAATGAACACTGAAGCTTTCTTT.

The rearrangement joins TRBV28 to TRBJ1-2; 8 nucleotides agree with TRBD1. The CDR3 sequence is 17 residues long. CDR1 and CDR2 from the germline V gene are MDHEN and SYDVKM. V lost 0 bases to trimming and J lost 1 base; unmatched junction nucleotides: 7. CDR3: CASSLWGDRGLNYGYTF. In DNA form, the CDR3 reads TGTGCCAGCAGTTTATGGGGCGACAGGGGCCTTAACTATGGCTACACCTTC.

The CDR3 bases are TGTGCCAGCTCACCAACCGACACCCTGAACACTGAAGCTTTCTTT. Translated, it gives CASSPTDTLNTEAFF. The chain recombines TRBV18 with TRBJ1-1; D call uncertain. Per germline, CDR1 KGHSH and CDR2 LQKENI. This CDR3 has 15 amino acids. Deletions cut 2 bases from V and 0 bases from J, with 10 bases between. Full variable domain (outside the CDR3, taken from reference TRBV18 and TRBJ1-1): NAGVMQNPRHLVRRRGQEARLRCSPMKGHSHVYWYRQLPEEGLKFMVYLQKENIIDESGMPKERFSAEFPKEGPSILRIQQVVRGDSAAYFCASSPTDTLNTEAFFGQGTRLTVV.

The chain joins TRBV6-1 to TRBJ1-2, with TRBD1 matching over 10 bases. V was clipped by 3 bases and J by 7 bases; unmatched bases: 11. The CDR3 loop spans 16 amino acids. Looked up from germline, CDR1 is MNHNS and CDR2 is SASEGT. The CDR3 spells CASSDVRDRGLGGYTF. In DNA form, the CDR3 reads TGTGCCAGCAGTGACGTCCGGGACAGGGGCTTAGGTGGCTACACCTTC.

The rearrangement joins TRBV5-1 to TRBJ2-7; 11 bases are shared with TRBD1. The germline V gene encodes CDR1 SGHRS and CDR2 YFSETQ. This CDR3 has 15 amino acids. Losses at the gene ends were 3 bases for V and 1 base for J; bases not matched to a gene: 3. CDR3 sequence reads: CASSWGQGVSYEQYF. CDR3 DNA sequence: TGCGCCAGCAGCTGGGGACAGGGGGTATCCTACGAGCAGTACTTC.